These T cell receptor beta chains were read from a single sample in a study of T cell repertoires in cytomegalovirus infection. TCRdb re-called the reads with MiXCR, one entry per CDR3 protein. The data hold some 130,000 distinct CDR3 sequences, with roughly 9% observed a single time. What was sequenced was PBMCs. These receptors originate from a human donor in good health (CMV status not recorded). Some clones in this sample may be carry-over from other donors' samples. CDR3s include the opening cysteine and the closing phenylalanine or tryptophan. A D gene is named only where the DNA matches it firmly. Size is omitted from some rows. Given values are once, few, many or a class for expanded clones.

>many|TRBV7-2|TRBJ2-5|TRBD1
TGTGCCAGCAGCTTCAACAGGGGGCAGGGAGAGACCCAGTACTTC
CASSFNRGQGETQYF
>many|TRBV20-1|TRBJ2-1|.
TGCAGTGTCCAGCCAGAGACACACTACAATGAGCAGTTCTTC
CSVQPETHYNEQFF
>many|TRBV7-6|TRBJ2-3|.
TGTGCCAGCAGCTTAAGGGCGGCCTACACAGATACGCAGTATTTT
CASSLRAAYTDTQYF
>many|TRBV20-1|TRBJ1-5|TRBD1
TGCAGTGCCGTCAAGCCAGACAGGGGGCTTTATAGCAATCAGCCCCAGCATTTT
CSAVKPDRGLYSNQPQHF
>few|TRBV14|TRBJ1-2|.
TGTGCCAGCAGCCAAGATTGGCGGCCGGGGGACTATGGCTACACCTTC
CASSQDWRPGDYGYTF
>many|TRBV7-8|TRBJ1-1|.
TGTGCCAGCAGCTTGAAGGCCCAGAACACTGAAGCTTTCTTT
CASSLKAQNTEAFF
>many|TRBV7-2|TRBJ1-6|.
TGTGCCACCAGCAAAGGAAATTCACCCCTCCACTTT
CATSKGNSPLHF
>few|TRBV5-1|TRBJ2-3|.
TGCGCCAGCAGCTTCGGCGGCAGAACTAGCACAGATACGCAGTATTTT
CASSFGGRTSTDTQYF
>many|TRBV6-2/TRBV6-3|TRBJ2-7|TRBD1
TGTGCCAGCAGTTACTCGACGAGGACAGGGAGCTACGAGCAGTACTTC
CASSYSTRTGSYEQYF
>.|TRBV30|TRBJ1-1|.
TGTGCCTGGAGTGTGGGTCGGGAAGCTTTCTTT
CAWSVGREAFF
>.|TRBV20-1|TRBJ2-3|TRBD1
TGCAGTTCGGGACAGGACACAGATACGCAGTATTTT
CSSGQDTDTQYF
>many|TRBV2|TRBJ1-5|.
TGTGCCAGCATGATAGGGGGGGACCAGCCCCAGCATTTT
CASMIGGDQPQHF
>medium-sized|TRBV7-8|TRBJ2-1|.
TGTGCCAGCAGCTCAGCTGGGAGCAATGAGCAGTTCTTC
CASSSAGSNEQFF
>many|TRBV12-3/TRBV12-4|TRBJ2-1|TRBD2
TGTGCCAGCAGTTATCGGGGGGGGGCGGATGAGCAGTTCTTC
CASSYRGGADEQFF
>many|TRBV15|TRBJ1-3|.
TGTGCCACCAGCAGGGACCCATTCTCTGGAAACACCATATATTTT
CATSRDPFSGNTIYF
>many|TRBV7-2|TRBJ2-7|TRBD1
TGTGCCAGCAGCGTCGGGACAGTTTTTTACGAGCAGTACTTC
CASSVGTVFYEQYF
>many|TRBV5-4|TRBJ1-1|.
TGTGCCAGCAGCTTGGCCCGCAGGGCCTATCTGAACACTGAAGCTTTCTTT
CASSLARRAYLNTEAFF
>.|TRBV29-1|TRBJ1-2|.
TGCAGCGTTGAAGAGGGGGCAGGGCCCGGCTACACCTTC
CSVEEGAGPGYTF
>many|TRBV20-1|TRBJ2-2|.
TGCAGTGCTACGTCGGGACGCTCGAACACCGGGGAGCTGTTTTTT
CSATSGRSNTGELFF
>many|TRBV5-5|TRBJ1-1|TRBD1
TGTGCCAGCAGCTTGGGGCCGGGACAGGTTTGGTGGGAAGCTTTCTTT
CASSLGPGQVWWEAFF
>many|TRBV11-3|TRBJ1-1|.
TGTGCCAGCAGCGATCCGGGGGGCAAGACTGAAGCTTTCTTT
CASSDPGGKTEAFF
>many|TRBV19|TRBJ1-2|TRBD1
TGTGCCAGTAGTATGCAGACAGGGCTGTATGGCTACACCTTC
CASSMQTGLYGYTF
>many|TRBV2|TRBJ1-5|.
TGTGCCAGCAGTGGAGGCAGGATAGGAACTCAGCCCCAGCATTTT
CASSGGRIGTQPQHF
>many|TRBV7-8|TRBJ2-7|.
TGTGCCAGCACCCTCAGGGGAAATTACGAGCAGTACTTC
CASTLRGNYEQYF
>.|TRBV12-3/TRBV12-4|TRBJ2-5|.
TGTGCCAGCAGTTTACTGGGGGCTGGGGACCAGTACTTC
CASSLLGAGDQYF
>many|TRBV11-2|TRBJ1-2|.
TGTGCCAGCAGCTCTACCAGAGGGAGTTGGAAACATGGCTACACCTTC
CASSSTRGSWKHGYTF
>.|TRBV14|TRBJ2-1|TRBD2
TGTGCCAGCAGCCAAAACTTCCTGGGAGGGCTGGAGTTCTTC
CASSQNFLGGLEFF
>.|TRBV20-1|TRBJ2-1|.
TGCAGTGCAGAGACCCGGGTTGAGCAGTTCTTC
CSAETRVEQFF
>many|TRBV5-1|TRBJ2-1|.
TGCGCCAGCAGCCTCGATGCAGGGAACAATGAGCAGTTCTTC
CASSLDAGNNEQFF
>.|TRBV6-2/TRBV6-3|TRBJ2-3|TRBD2
TGTGCCAGCAGTTACCTACTAGCGGGCACAGATACGCAGTATTTT
CASSYLLAGTDTQYF
>many|TRBV4-2|TRBJ1-4|TRBD1
TGTGCCAGCAGCCCACTTAGGACAGGGGGCCATGAAAAACTGTTTTTT
CASSPLRTGGHEKLFF
>once|TRBV19|TRBJ1-6|.
TGTGCCAGTAGTGACCGGGCCTCGGGTAATTCACCCCTCCACTTT
CASSDRASGNSPLHF
>.|TRBV27|TRBJ1-1|TRBD1
TGTGCCAGCAGTTACAGGGGGCTCACTGAAGCTTTCTTT
CASSYRGLTEAFF
>few|TRBV5-5|TRBJ2-1|.
TGTGCCAGCAGCTTGTGGGCGTACAATGAGCAGTTCTTC
CASSLWAYNEQFF
>many|TRBV28|TRBJ2-1|.
TGTGCCAGCAGTTTGGGGGAGCAGTTCTTC
CASSLGEQFF
>many|TRBV2|TRBJ2-2|.
TGTGCCAGCAGTGAGGATCGTGCGATCGGGGAGCTGTTTTTT
CASSEDRAIGELFF
>few|TRBV5-4|TRBJ2-2|TRBD1
TGTGCCAGCAGCGTTCCGGGACAGGGAACCGGGGAGCTGTTTTTT
CASSVPGQGTGELFF
>.|TRBV29-1|TRBJ2-7|.
TGCAGCGTCCAGGACCCCTACGAGCAGTACTTC
CSVQDPYEQYF
>.|TRBV5-1|TRBJ2-7|TRBD1
TGCGCCAGCAGCGTAGGGGGCTGGGAGCAGTACTTC
CASSVGGWEQYF
>many|TRBV2|TRBJ1-1|.
TGTGCCAGCGCGGACAGTTCACTGGTGACTGAAGCTTTCTTT
CASADSSLVTEAFF
>many|TRBV9|TRBJ2-1|.
TGTGCCAGCAGCGTAGGAGTTTTCTCCTACAATGAGCAGTTCTTC
CASSVGVFSYNEQFF
>few|TRBV2|TRBJ1-1|.
TGTGCCAGCAGTGAAGCGTGGCAGGCTCCGTTTCTTTTCTTT
CASSEAWQAPFLFF
>many|TRBV7-2|TRBJ1-1|.
TGTGCCAGCAGCTTTCCAGTGAACACTGAAGCTTTCTTT
CASSFPVNTEAFF
>.|TRBV20-1|TRBJ1-2|TRBD1
TGCAGTGCCCAGGGGCAAGACAGGGGCAGGGGACTATCTGGCTACACCTTC
CSAQGQDRGRGLSGYTF
>many|TRBV28|TRBJ1-5|.
TGTGCCAGCAGTTTTGTAGGCCAGCCCCAGCATTTT
CASSFVGQPQHF
>many|TRBV12-3/TRBV12-4|TRBJ1-3|.
TGTGCCAGCAGTTTCTGGGGATCCGGAAACACCATATATTTT
CASSFWGSGNTIYF
>.|TRBV6-4|TRBJ2-2|.
TGTGCCAGCAGAAAAAGAGAGGGGACCGCGAACACCGGGGAGCTGTTTTTT
CASRKREGTANTGELFF
>many|TRBV28|TRBJ1-2|TRBD1
TGTGCCAGCAGGAGACTGACAGGGACTAACTATGGCTACACCTTC
CASRRLTGTNYGYTF
>many|TRBV5-4|TRBJ1-6|.
TGTGCCAGCAGCTCAGGGACATCTCTGAAGGATTCACCCCTCCACTTT
CASSSGTSLKDSPLHF
>many|TRBV2|TRBJ1-5|TRBD1
TGTGCCAGCACCGGGACAGGGAATAGCAATCAGCCCCAGCATTTT
CASTGTGNSNQPQHF
>.|TRBV6-2/TRBV6-3|TRBJ1-1|.
TGTGCCAGCGGGGTCCTGTGGGGCGCTGAAGCTTTCTTT
CASGVLWGAEAFF
>few|TRBV18|TRBJ2-1|TRBD2
TGTGCCAGCTCCGGGCTAGCGGGGGCCAATGAGCAGTTCTTC
CASSGLAGANEQFF
>many|TRBV5-1|TRBJ2-7|.
TGCGCCAGCAGCCCCCCGAGCCGCGAGCAGTACTTC
CASSPPSREQYF
>.|TRBV20-1|TRBJ2-1|TRBD2
TGCAGTGCCAGACTAGCGGGGGGTTACAATGAGCAGTTCTTC
CSARLAGGYNEQFF
>many|TRBV20-1|TRBJ2-5|TRBD2
TGCAGTGCCCCCGGGAGGCGGGGGGCAACCCCGCAGGAGACCCAGTACTTC
CSAPGRRGATPQETQYF
>few|TRBV7-9|TRBJ1-4|.
TGTGCCAGCAGCTCCCGGGACAACAATGAAAAACTGTTTTTT
CASSSRDNNEKLFF
>many|TRBV24-1|TRBJ2-3|.
TGTGCCACCAGTGATTCGGGGCAGTGGACAGATACGCAGTATTTT
CATSDSGQWTDTQYF
>many|TRBV7-2|TRBJ2-1|.
TGTGCCAAGGCGGAGAGCACGAATGAGCAGTTCTTC
CAKAESTNEQFF
>.|TRBV29-1|TRBJ2-3|.
TGCAGCGTTGACCAGACAGATACGCAGTATTTT
CSVDQTDTQYF
>.|TRBV2|TRBJ1-2|TRBD1
TGTGCCAGCAGTGGACAGGGTCAGGGGGATGGCTACACCTTC
CASSGQGQGDGYTF